Shown below are 20 T cell receptor beta chains from a single sample sequenced in a study of cytomegalovirus exposure and HLA in healthy donors. With 60 Vbeta and 13 Jbeta primers, the PCR was carried out. Sequenced by immunoSEQ multiplex PCR; TCRdb stores in-frame clones only, minus some. Altogether approximately 170,000 clones are present, around three quarters being singletons, with the ten largest covering 1.5% to 1.8%. Sequenced sample: PBMCs. The receptors were sampled from a man between 35 and 55 years old in good health and CMV-seronegative.

The rearrangement links TRBV27 to TRBJ1-4; possibly TRBD1 for D (5 bases). The CDR3 runs 13 residues. In germline, CDR1 is MNHEY, CDR2 SMNVEV (reference sequence). Trimming cost V 7 bases and J 7 bases, with 13 bases left between them. The CDR3 coding sequence is TGTGCCAGCATCGGGGGGGTTGGTGAAAAACTGTTTTTT. Amino acids: CASIGGVGEKLFF.

The rearrangement links TRBV30 to TRBJ1-2; possibly TRBD1 for D (6 bases). The ends were cut back, 7 bases at V and 4 bases at J, with 16 bases in the middle. CDR1 and CDR2 from the germline V gene are GTSNPN and SVGIG (reference sequence). The CDR3 extends over 13 amino acids. The DNA of the CDR3 is TGTGCCTCGAAATTAGGGGGTTTCTATGGCTACACCTTC. Its translation is CASKLGGFYGYTF.

CDR3 in amino acids: CASSYSRVLASYEQYV. CDR3 nucleotides: TGTGCCAGCAGTTACTCGAGGGTCCTCGCCTCTTACGAGCAGTACGTC. The chain has TRBV6-6 and TRBJ2-7; D may be TRBD2 (5 bases). Per germline, CDR1 MNHNY and CDR2 SVGAGI (reference sequence). CDR3 length: 16 residues. Trimming shortened V by 0 bases and J by 4 bases, and 16 bases separated the two germline ends.

V and J are TRBV6-1 and TRBJ2-1; D might be TRBD2 (7 bases). This CDR3 spans 15 amino acids. Germline assignment: CDR1 MNHNS and CDR2 SASEGT. The V end was cut by 6 bases, the J end by 2 bases, with 14 bases between. The CDR3 protein is CASRGGALAYNEQFF. Here the CDR3 DNA reads TGTGCCAGCAGGGGGGGGGCCCTAGCCTACAATGAGCAGTTCTTC.

The chain couples TRBV19 to TRBJ1-1, with D possibly matching TRBD1 (5 bases). The CDR3 has 14 residues. Trimming removed 5 bases from V and 1 base from J, with 11 bases in between. Germline values: CDR1 LNHDA, CDR2 SQIVND (reference sequence). The CDR3 region is CASSSGLRNTEAFF. The CDR3 DNA is TGTGCCAGTAGTTCGGGACTCAGGAACACTGAAGCTTTCTTT. The variable domain in full, with the rest retrieved from reference TRBV19 and TRBJ1-1, is DGGITQSPKYLFRKEGQNVTLSCEQNLNHDAMYWYRQDPGQGLRLIYYSQIVNDFQKGDIAEGYSVSREKKESFPLTVTSAQKNPTAFYLCASSSGLRNTEAFFGQGTRLTVV.

In its sample, this clone was seen a few times. The gene calls are TRBV29-1 and TRBJ1-4; 8 bases align to TRBD1. Germline V gives CDR1 SQVTM, CDR2 ANQGSEA. V was clipped by 1 base and J by 7 bases; unmatched bases: 8. The CDR3 is made up of 15 amino acids. CDR3 amino acids: CSVEVSRGRGEKLFF. The CDR3 nucleotides read TGCAGCGTTGAAGTCAGCAGGGGGCGCGGTGAAAAACTGTTTTTT.

The chain links TRBV5-1 to TRBJ2-7, with D possibly matching TRBD2 (5 bases). Trimming shortened V by 1 base and J by 5 bases, and 13 bases separated the two germline ends. This CDR3 has 14 amino acids. Germline-derived CDR1 and CDR2 are SGHRS and YFSETQ. CDR3 sequence (DNA): TGCGCCAGCAGCTTGAACGCCGAGACTAACGAGCAGTACTTC. Translation: CASSLNAETNEQYF.

The rearrangement uses TRBV14 and TRBJ1-2; TRBD1 agrees at 8 bases. Germline lookup yields CDR1 SGHDN and CDR2 FVKESK. CDR3 length: 15 amino acids. J lost 6 bases, V lost 4 bases, and 10 bases had no gene match. CDR3 in DNA: TGTGCCAGCAGCCCCTTCGGGACAGGATGGGATGGCTACACCTTC. Amino acid sequence: CASSPFGTGWDGYTF.

V is TRBV7-2 and J is TRBJ2-1; 14 bases align to TRBD2. The CDR3 has 16 residues. The J segment lost 5 bases and the V segment lost 4 bases, leaving 4 bases of the junction unmatched. The V gene's germline CDR1 is SGHTA and CDR2 FQGNSA. CDR3 in DNA: TGTGCCAGCAGCTCACGACTAGCGGGAGGGAACAATGAGCAGTTCTTC. Encoded protein: CASSSRLAGGNNEQFF.

J is TRBJ2-3 and V is TRBV10-3, with 7 bases fitting TRBD2. The CDR3 is 14 amino acids. Germline V gives CDR1 ENHRY, CDR2 SYGVKD. Trimming cost V 2 bases and J 8 bases; bases outside gene matches: 7. The CDR3 here is CAISEGGLLSTQYF. The CDR3 DNA follows: TGTGCCATCAGTGAGGGGGGACTACTCTCTACGCAGTATTTT.

This sequence joins TRBV5-6 and TRBJ2-7, with D possibly being TRBD1 (5 bases). Germline V gene lookup returns CDR1 SGHDT and CDR2 YYEEEE. The CDR3 loop spans 14 amino acids. V dropped 0 bases and J dropped 7 bases, with 14 bases sitting between them. The chain's CDR3 is CASSLGSGKWEQYF. Written as DNA, the CDR3 is TGTGCCAGCAGCTTGGGCTCAGGGAAATGGGAGCAGTACTTC.

The rearrangement links TRBV7-8 to TRBJ2-1; TRBD2 agrees at 10 bases. Germline values: CDR1 SGHVS, CDR2 FQNEAQ. The ends lost 0 bases at V and 9 bases at J; junction bases unmatched: 8. The CDR3 sequence is 16 residues long. The CDR3 DNA is TGTGCCAGCAGCTTAGCGCACACTAGCGGGAAGGGTGAGCAGTTCTTC. It translates to CASSLAHTSGKGEQFF.

This clone showed up just a few times. The genes are TRBV27 and TRBJ1-1, with 7 bases identical to TRBD1. The CDR3 sequence is 16 residues long. CDR1 is MNHEY and CDR2 is SMNVEV in the germline V gene (reference sequence). J gave up 5 bases and V 3 bases, and 12 bases lay outside the gene matches. CDR3 in amino acids: CASSFPPGGIVTEAFF. CDR3 bases: TGTGCCAGCAGTTTCCCGCCAGGGGGTATAGTTACTGAAGCTTTCTTT.

This clone turned up a few times. CDR3 sequence (DNA): TGCGCCAGCAGCTTGGGCGCTAGCTCCTACAATGAGCAGTTCTTC. Translated, it gives CASSLGASSYNEQFF. The chain links TRBV5-1 to TRBJ2-1, with unresolved D. Germline CDR1 SGHRS, CDR2 YFSETQ. V shed 0 bases and J shed 0 bases, with 7 bases lying between them. The CDR3 contains 15 residues. The whole variable domain, filled in from reference TRBV5-1 and TRBJ2-1, reads KAGVTQTPRYLIKTRGQQVTLSCSPISGHRSVSWYQQTPGQGLQFLFEYFSETQRNKGNFPGRFSGRQFSNSRSEMNVSTLELGDSALYLCASSLGASSYNEQFFGPGTRLTVL.

The chain couples TRBV28 to TRBJ1-2, with D perhaps matching TRBD1 (6 bases). Per germline, CDR1 MDHEN and CDR2 SYDVKM. The CDR3 has 14 residues. V lost 2 bases and J lost 8, with 15 bases in between. This CDR3 reads CASSLEGVRRGYTF. CDR3 DNA sequence: TGTGCCAGCAGTTTAGAGGGGGTGCGACGGGGCTACACCTTC.

The V and J genes are TRBV2 and TRBJ2-3, with 9 bases aligning to TRBD2. CDR3 length: 14 residues. Germline V lookup: CDR1 SNHLY, CDR2 FYNNEI. V lost 6 bases and J lost 3; bases outside the gene matches: 4. CDR3 amino acids: CASRRLAETDTQYF. The CDR3, as DNA: TGTGCCAGCAGACGACTAGCGGAGACAGATACGCAGTATTTT.

The rearrangement links TRBV5-1 to TRBJ2-2; tentatively, D is TRBD1 (6 bases). CDR3 length equals 15 residues. V lost 6 bases and J 3 bases, leaving 15 bases between the germline ends. Germline V gene data show CDR1 as SGHRS and CDR2 as YFSETQ. The CDR3, as DNA: TGCGCCAGCACCCCCACAGGGTCCGACACCGGGGAGCTGTTTTTT. It specifies CASTPTGSDTGELFF.

The chain links TRBV29-1 to TRBJ2-2; 8 bases align to TRBD1. The germline gives CDR1 SQVTM, CDR2 ANQGSEA. V lost 7 bases, J lost 9 bases, and 10 bases stayed unmatched. The CDR3 sequence is 13 residues long. The CDR3 loop reads CSAGPDRDRELFF. CDR3 in DNA: TGCAGCGCCGGACCGGACAGGGACCGGGAGCTGTTTTTT.

The genes are TRBV27 and TRBJ2-1; D remains unclear. The germline gives CDR1 MNHEY, CDR2 SMNVEV (reference sequence). V lost 7 bases to trimming and J lost 6 bases, with 7 bases between them. CDR3 length: 11 amino acids. CDR3 sequence: CASTLSNEQFF. The CDR3 DNA is TGTGCCAGCACTCTCTCCAATGAGCAGTTCTTC.

In its sample, this clone was seen once. The rearrangement uses TRBV10-3 and TRBJ1-4, with D possibly TRBD1 on 5 matching bases. Germline V gene lookup returns CDR1 ENHRY and CDR2 SYGVKD. The CDR3 contains 15 residues. V was shortened by 6 bases and J by 7 bases, with 18 bases between the two germline ends. As DNA, the CDR3 is TGTGCCATCAGAACCGGGGGTCCTGAGGGTGAAAAACTGTTTTTT. Amino acid sequence: CAIRTGGPEGEKLFF.